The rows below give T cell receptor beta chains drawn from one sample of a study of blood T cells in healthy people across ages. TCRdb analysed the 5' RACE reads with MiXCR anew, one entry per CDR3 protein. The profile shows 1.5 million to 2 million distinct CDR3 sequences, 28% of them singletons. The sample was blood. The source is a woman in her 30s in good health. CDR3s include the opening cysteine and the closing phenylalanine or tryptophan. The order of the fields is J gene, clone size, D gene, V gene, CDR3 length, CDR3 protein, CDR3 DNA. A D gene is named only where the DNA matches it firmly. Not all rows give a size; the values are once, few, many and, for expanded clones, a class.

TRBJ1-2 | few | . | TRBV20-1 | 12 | CSAMGGVYGYTF | TGCAGTGCCATGGGGGGGGTCTATGGCTACACCTTC
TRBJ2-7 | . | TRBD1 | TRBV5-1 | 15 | CASSLGDRPDYEQYF | TGCGCCAGCAGCTTGGGGGACAGGCCAGACTACGAGCAGTACTTC
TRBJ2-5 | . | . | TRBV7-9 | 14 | CASSADAEEETQYF | TGTGCCAGCAGCGCGGACGCGGAAGAAGAGACCCAGTACTTC
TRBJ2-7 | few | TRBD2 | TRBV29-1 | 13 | CSVESGRDYEQYF | TGCAGCGTTGAATCCGGGAGGGACTACGAGCAGTACTTC
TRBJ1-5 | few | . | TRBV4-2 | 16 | CASSQGIWQDNQPQHF | TGTGCCAGCAGCCAAGGGATTTGGCAGGATAATCAGCCCCAGCATTTT
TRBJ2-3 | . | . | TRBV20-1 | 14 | CSAATWEYTDTQYF | TGCAGTGCTGCCACATGGGAGTACACAGATACGCAGTATTTT
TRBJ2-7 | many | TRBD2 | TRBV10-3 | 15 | CAIRSPGGSSYEQYF | TGTGCCATCAGGTCCCCCGGCGGGAGCTCCTACGAGCAGTACTTC
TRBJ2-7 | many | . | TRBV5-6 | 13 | CASTAREYYEQYF | TGTGCCAGCACTGCCCGGGAATACTACGAGCAGTACTTC
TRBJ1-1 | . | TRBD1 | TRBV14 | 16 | CASSQEDRGLRTEAFF | TGTGCCAGCAGCCAAGAGGACAGGGGGCTGAGGACTGAAGCTTTCTTT
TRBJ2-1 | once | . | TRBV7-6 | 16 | CASKGRSSRSGNEQFF | TGTGCCAGCAAAGGCCGGAGCTCTCGTTCGGGCAATGAGCAGTTCTTC
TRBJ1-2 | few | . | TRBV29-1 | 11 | CSVEDRQGYTF | TGCAGCGTTGAAGATCGCCAGGGCTACACCTTC
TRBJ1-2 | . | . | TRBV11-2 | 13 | CASSPNTYYGYTF | TGTGCCAGCAGCCCAAATACTTACTATGGCTACACCTTC
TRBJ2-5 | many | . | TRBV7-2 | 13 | CASTVTYQETQYF | TGTGCCAGCACCGTAACGTACCAAGAGACCCAGTACTTC
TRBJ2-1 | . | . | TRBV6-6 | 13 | CASSYRGDHEQFF | TGTGCCAGCAGTTACCGTGGGGATCATGAGCAGTTCTTC
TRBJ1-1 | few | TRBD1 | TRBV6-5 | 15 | CASSRVTGANTEAFF | TGTGCCAGCAGTAGGGTTACAGGGGCGAACACTGAAGCTTTCTTT
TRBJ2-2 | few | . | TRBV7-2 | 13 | CASSFHPTGELFF | TGTGCCAGCAGCTTTCATCCCACCGGGGAGCTGTTTTTT
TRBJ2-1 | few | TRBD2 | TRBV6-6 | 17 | CASTHRLAGGTYNEQFF | TGTGCCAGCACCCACAGGCTAGCGGGGGGGACCTACAATGAGCAGTTCTTC
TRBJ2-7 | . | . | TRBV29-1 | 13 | CSARRQDTYEQYF | TGCAGCGCGAGGAGGCAGGATACCTACGAGCAGTACTTC
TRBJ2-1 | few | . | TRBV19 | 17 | CASSITRSGGSYNEQFF | TGTGCCAGTAGTATAACCAGGAGTGGCGGCTCCTACAATGAGCAGTTCTTC
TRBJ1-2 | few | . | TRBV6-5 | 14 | CASSYSNSPYGYTF | TGTGCCAGCAGTTACTCGAACAGCCCCTATGGCTACACCTTC
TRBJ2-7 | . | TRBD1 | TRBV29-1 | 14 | CSAETGEADNEQYF | TGCAGCGCGGAGACAGGGGAAGCCGACAATGAGCAGTACTTC
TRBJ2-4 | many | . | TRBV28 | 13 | CASSLPGENIQYF | TGTGCCAGCAGTTTGCCAGGGGAAAACATTCAGTACTTC
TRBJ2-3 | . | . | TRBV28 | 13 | CASIPGSTDTQYF | TGTGCCAGCATACCAGGGTCAACCGATACGCAGTATTTT
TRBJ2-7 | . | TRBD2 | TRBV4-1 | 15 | CASSQVGGRYNEQYF | TGCGCCAGCAGCCAGGTGGGCGGGAGATACAATGAGCAGTACTTC
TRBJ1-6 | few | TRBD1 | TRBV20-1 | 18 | CSARDYTGGTSYNSPLHF | TGCAGTGCTAGAGATTACACAGGGGGCACGTCCTATAATTCACCCCTCCACTTT
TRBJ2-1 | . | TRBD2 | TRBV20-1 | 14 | CSAPLAGNYNEQFF | TGCAGTGCTCCACTAGCGGGGAACTACAATGAGCAGTTCTTC
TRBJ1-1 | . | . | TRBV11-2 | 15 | CASSGWGWGNTEAFF | TGTGCCAGCAGCGGCTGGGGATGGGGGAACACTGAAGCTTTCTTT
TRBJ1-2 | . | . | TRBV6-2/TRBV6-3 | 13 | CASSRGYDYGYTF | TGTGCCAGCAGTCGGGGGTATGACTATGGCTACACCTTC
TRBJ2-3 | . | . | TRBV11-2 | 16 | CASSLEAGPTADTQYF | TGTGCCAGCAGCTTAGAGGCGGGGCCAACGGCTGATACGCAGTATTTT
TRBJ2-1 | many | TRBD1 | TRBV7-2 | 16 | CASSLPRQGIVYEQFF | TGTGCCAGCAGCCTCCCGCGACAGGGTATTGTCTATGAGCAGTTCTTC
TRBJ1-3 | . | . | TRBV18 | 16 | CASSPRAVHSGNTIYF | TGTGCCAGCTCACCACGAGCAGTCCACTCTGGAAACACCATATATTTT
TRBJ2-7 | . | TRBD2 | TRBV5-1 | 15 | CASSLSTSGTGEQYF | TGCGCCAGCAGCTTGTCTACTAGCGGGACGGGGGAGCAGTACTTC
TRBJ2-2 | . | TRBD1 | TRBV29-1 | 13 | CSSGQGNTGELFF | TGCAGTTCGGGACAGGGGAACACCGGGGAGCTGTTTTTT
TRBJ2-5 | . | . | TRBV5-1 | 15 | CASRANSGIQDTQYF | TGCGCCAGCAGAGCTAACAGCGGCATCCAAGATACCCAGTACTTC
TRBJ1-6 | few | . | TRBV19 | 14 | CASSIDVSNSPLHF | TGTGCCAGTAGTATAGATGTCAGTAATTCACCCCTCCACTTT
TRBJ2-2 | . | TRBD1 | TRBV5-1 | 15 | CASSLVVTGTGELFF | TGCGCCAGCAGCTTGGTGGTGACAGGGACCGGGGAGCTGTTTTTT
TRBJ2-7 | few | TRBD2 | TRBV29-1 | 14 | CSVLKGAGSDEQYF | TGCAGCGTCCTCAAGGGAGCGGGAAGCGACGAGCAGTACTTC
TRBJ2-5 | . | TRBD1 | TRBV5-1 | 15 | CASSLETGSGETQYF | TGCGCCAGCAGCTTGGAGACAGGGTCCGGGGAGACCCAGTACTTC
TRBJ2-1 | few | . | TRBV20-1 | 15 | CSAPRAGTRYNEQFF | TGCAGCGCACCCCGTGCAGGGACAAGATACAATGAGCAGTTCTTC
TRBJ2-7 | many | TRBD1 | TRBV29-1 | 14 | CSVVVGQGAYEQYF | TGCAGCGTTGTAGTAGGGCAGGGGGCGTACGAGCAGTACTTC
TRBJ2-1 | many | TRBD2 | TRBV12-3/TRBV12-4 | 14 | CASSRLADYNEQFF | TGTGCCAGCAGTAGACTAGCGGACTACAATGAGCAGTTCTTC
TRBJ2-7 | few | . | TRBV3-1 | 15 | CASSQGASFSYEQYF | TGTGCCAGCAGCCAAGGGGCTAGCTTCTCCTACGAGCAGTACTTC
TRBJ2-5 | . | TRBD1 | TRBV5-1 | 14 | CASNQQGAEETQYF | TGCGCCAGCAACCAACAGGGGGCGGAGGAGACCCAGTACTTC
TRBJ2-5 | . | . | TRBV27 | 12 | CAGGWRAETQYF | TGTGCCGGCGGTTGGCGGGCAGAGACCCAGTACTTC
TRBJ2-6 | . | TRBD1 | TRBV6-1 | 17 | CASTTRDRDSGANVLTF | TGTGCCAGCACCACCCGGGACAGGGACTCTGGGGCCAACGTCCTGACTTTC
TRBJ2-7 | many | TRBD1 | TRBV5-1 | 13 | CASSFGQGGEQYF | TGCGCCAGCAGCTTTGGACAGGGAGGCGAGCAGTACTTC